This T cell receptor (beta chain) derives from a study of blood T cell repertoires in COVID-19. The overall study: The United States, Italy and Spain were the sources of the acute and convalescent COVID-19 samples. Sources were T cells, B-cell-depleted T cells, or PBMCs; the material itself was cDNA or gDNA.

The CDR3 spans 17 residues. The junction had 8 bases not matched to a gene; V was cut back by 2 bases and J by 5 bases. Germline loops: CDR1 MGHDK, CDR2 SYGVNS. Under the authors' procedure: Reference gene primer amplification gave estimated nucleated cell counts. Sequencing used immunoSEQ multiplex PCR; TCRdb keeps in-frame clones, though not all of them. V, J and clone size reflect that table, while D and trimming were determined from the DNA. The table records approximately 77,000 clones, about 87% of them present only once. The sequencing sample was made of peripheral blood. The chain combines TRBV25-1 with TRBJ1-6; 8 nucleotides line up with TRBD1. The sequence was collected from a woman aged 80 or over with acute or convalescent COVID-19. The CDR3 region is CASSEQNRGMNNSPLHF. As DNA, the CDR3 is TGTGCCAGCAGTGAACAAAACAGGGGGATGAATAATTCACCCCTCCACTTT.